This T cell receptor (beta chain) was identified during a study of blood T cell repertoires in COVID-19. For the study at large: Sources were T cells, B-cell-depleted T cells, or PBMCs; the material itself was cDNA or gDNA.

This CDR3 contains 16 residues. After removal of 2 bases from V and 5 bases from J, the junction contained 7 bases not matched to a gene. CDR1 is SGDLS, CDR2 YYNGEE, per germline. The assay was immunoSEQ multiplex PCR, and TCRdb's table has in-frame clones only and misses some. The sample consists of 75,000 to 90,000 clones, about 87% of them appearing once. Input material: peripheral blood. The clonotype originates from an elderly man with active or convalescent COVID-19. The chain uses TRBV9 and TRBJ2-5, with 12 nucleotides matching TRBD2. The CDR3 DNA sequence: TGTGCCAGCAGCGTGCTCACTAGCGGGGGGCGGGAGACCCAGTACTTC. Its protein product is CASSVLTSGGRETQYF.